One sample yielded the 16 T cell receptor beta chains listed below, sequenced in a study of shared clonotypes between healthy human individuals. Using immunoSEQ multiplex PCR, the repertoire was profiled, and TCRdb retains in-frame clones only, with some absent. Here the sample spans 950,000 to 1,200,000 clones, around three quarters being singletons. Sample: memory CD4+ T cells from PBMCs. Subset in this sample: CD45RA-negative fraction. Receptors originate from a man aged 18 to 29 in good health. Some clones in this sample may be carry-over from other donors' samples.

The J gene is TRBJ2-1, the V gene TRBV7-9, with 13 bases aligning to TRBD2. The germline V gene encodes CDR1 SEHNR and CDR2 FQNEAQ (reference sequence). With 5 bases clipped from V and 8 bases from J, the junction kept 6 bases outside the gene matches. The CDR3 has 15 residues. CDR3 residues: CASSPGLAGRDEQFF. The CDR3 DNA reads TGTGCCAGCAGCCCGGGACTAGCGGGACGGGATGAGCAGTTCTTC.

The chain employs TRBV5-1 and TRBJ2-7; 9 bases are shared with TRBD2. CDR1 and CDR2 (germline): SGHRS, YFSETQ. The junction had 10 bases not matched to a gene; V was cut back by 6 bases and J by 0 bases. The CDR3 has 16 residues. In DNA, the CDR3 is TGCGCCAGCACCCCATTTAGCGGGAGACCCTCCTACGAGCAGTACTTC. Its translation: CASTPFSGRPSYEQYF.

The chain joins TRBV7-2 to TRBJ2-2; unclear D gene. Looked up from germline, CDR1 is SGHTA and CDR2 is FQGNSA. With 1 base removed from V and 3 bases from J, the gap between germline ends came to 12 bases. The CDR3 loop spans 16 amino acids. Written as DNA, the CDR3 is TGTGCCAGCAGCTTAGGAACGGCAGATTACACCGGGGAGCTGTTTTTT. This encodes CASSLGTADYTGELFF.

The chain carries TRBV30 and TRBJ2-5; D is tentatively TRBD1 or TRBD2 (5 bases each). The CDR3 contains 13 residues. V was shortened by 0 bases and J by 4 bases, with 9 bases between the two germline ends. CDR1 is GTSNPN, CDR2 SVGIG, per germline (reference sequence). This chain's CDR3 is CAWSVAGRETQYF. The CDR3 region has the DNA TGTGCCTGGAGTGTAGCAGGGAGAGAGACCCAGTACTTC. Drawing the rest from reference TRBV30 and TRBJ2-5, the complete variable domain is SQTIHQWPATLVQPVGSPLSLECTVEGTSNPNLYWYRQAAGRGLQLLFYSVGIGQISSEVPQNLSASRPQDRQFILSSKKLLLSDSGFYLCAWSVAGRETQYFGPGTRLLVL.

The V call is TRBV29-1, the J call TRBJ2-4; 15 positions agree with TRBD2. In germline, CDR1 is SQVTM, CDR2 ANQGSEA. This CDR3 spans 18 amino acids. J lost 0 bases, V lost 4 bases, and 7 bases had no gene match. CDR3 nucleotides: TGCAGCGTTGCCGGGACTAGCGGGAGGTATGGAGCCAAAAACATTCAGTACTTC. Translated: CSVAGTSGRYGAKNIQYF.

The V gene is TRBV18, the J gene TRBJ2-7; no clear D gene. The CDR3 contains 15 residues. Trimming stripped 3 bases from V and 2 bases from J, with 14 bases between. Germline values: CDR1 KGHSH, CDR2 LQKENI. The chain's CDR3 is CASSPLAYLTYEQYF. The CDR3 DNA sequence: TGTGCCAGCTCACCCCTGGCTTACCTGACCTACGAGCAGTACTTC.

The gene calls are TRBV7-2 and TRBJ2-7; D may be TRBD1 (5 bases). In germline, CDR1 is SGHTA, CDR2 FQGNSA. CDR3 size: 15 residues. V was trimmed by 5 bases and J by 2 bases, leaving 16 bases between them. CDR3 in amino acids: CASSIRGQVAYEQYF. The DNA for the CDR3 is TGTGCCAGCAGCATAAGAGGACAAGTGGCCTACGAGCAGTACTTC.

The rearrangement links TRBV5-1 to TRBJ1-5; TRBD1 matches 10 bases. Looked up from germline, CDR1 is SGHRS and CDR2 is YFSETQ. V dropped 2 bases and J dropped 7; count of bases not matched to a gene: 3. The CDR3 loop spans 14 amino acids. CDR3 in amino acids: CASSFGQGGQPQHF. CDR3 nucleotide sequence: TGCGCCAGCAGCTTCGGACAGGGGGGACAGCCCCAGCATTTT. Drawing the rest from reference TRBV5-1 and TRBJ1-5, the complete variable domain is KAGVTQTPRYLIKTRGQQVTLSCSPISGHRSVSWYQQTPGQGLQFLFEYFSETQRNKGNFPGRFSGRQFSNSRSEMNVSTLELGDSALYLCASSFGQGGQPQHFGDGTRLSIL.

The V gene is TRBV21-1, the J gene TRBJ2-7; the DNA was not compared with TRBD2, the D call given in the table. TRBV21-1 is a known pseudogene. CDR3 length: 20 residues. The CDR3 protein is CASSTFRLAGVIPSPYEQYF. The CDR3 DNA follows: TGTGCCAGCAGCACCTTCCGACTAGCGGGAGTGATTCCTTCCCCCTACGAGCAGTACTTC.

A note on this clone: This may arise from a read error, as a much more abundant clone is one base away. V gene TRBV29-1 combines with J gene TRBJ1-5; D is ambiguous. V lost 7 bases and J lost 4, with 20 bases in between. CDR1 and CDR2 from the germline V gene are SQVTM and ANQGSEA. The CDR3 consists of 15 residues. The CDR3 loop reads CSASGGFLGNQPQHF. The CDR3 nucleotides are TGCAGCGCGTCCGGCGGGTTTTTAGGGAATCAGCCCCAGCATTTT.

This rearrangement joins TRBV11-2 to TRBJ1-3; perhaps TRBD1 as D (5 bases). V was clipped by 5 bases and J by 8 bases, with 10 bases between them. This CDR3 has 12 residues. Per germline, CDR1 SGHAT and CDR2 FQNNGV. CDR3 nucleotide sequence: TGTGCCAGCAGCCGGGACCGGGACACCATATATTTT. This encodes CASSRDRDTIYF. The full variable domain, rest sourced from reference TRBV11-2 and TRBJ1-3, is EAGVAQSPRYKIIEKRQSVAFWCNPISGHATLYWYQQILGQGPKLLIQFQNNGVVDDSQLPKDRFSAERLKGVDSTLKIQPAKLEDSAVYLCASSRDRDTIYFGEGSWLTVV.

CDR3 sequence (DNA): TGTGCCAGCAGTCCCTACCCCCGGGCAGTGACTGAAGCTTTCTTT. Translated: CASSPYPRAVTEAFF. The chain couples TRBV6-5 to TRBJ1-1; unclear D gene. CDR3 length: 15 amino acids. Germline CDR1 is MNHEY and CDR2 is SVGAGI. V lost 5 bases and J lost 5, with 18 bases in between.

CDR3 DNA: TGTGCCAGCACCCTGGGGGGGACTGGAAACACCATATATTTT. Protein product: CASTLGGTGNTIYF. J is TRBJ1-3 and V is TRBV28; TRBD1 might be the D (5 bases). With 7 bases removed from V and 2 bases from J, the gap between germline ends came to 12 bases. The germline CDR1 and CDR2 sequences are MDHEN and SYDVKM. CDR3 size: 14 residues.

Comments on this clone: The junction shows a germline mismatch at one end, possibly a read error. The chain employs TRBV5-1 and TRBJ2-7; D is uncertain. The V gene's germline CDR1 is SGHRS and CDR2 YFSETQ. The CDR3 is made up of 14 amino acids. The CDR3 loop reads CASSLEGPSHEQYF. The CDR3 nucleotides are TGCGCCAGCAGCTTGGAAGGGCCCTCCCACGAGCAGTACTTC.

This clone appeared once. The chain carries TRBV5-4 and TRBJ1-4, with a possible D match to TRBD1 (6 bases). The CDR3 runs to 16 residues. CDR1 SGHNT and CDR2 YYREEE come from the germline V gene (reference sequence). The ends were cut back, 3 bases at V and 6 bases at J, with 18 bases in the middle. The CDR3 region is CASSSTDRLEDEKLFF. CDR3 bases: TGTGCCAGCAGCTCCACCGACAGGTTGGAGGATGAAAAACTGTTTTTT.

The J gene is TRBJ2-2, the V gene TRBV28; weak D call: TRBD2 (5 bases). Germline V CDR1 and CDR2: MDHEN, SYDVKM. The CDR3 runs 16 residues. Trimming removed 3 bases at V and 1 base at J, with 12 bases between. The CDR3 loop reads CASSFLGNWNTGELFF. The CDR3 region has the DNA TGTGCCAGCAGTTTTCTCGGGAACTGGAACACCGGGGAGCTGTTTTTT.